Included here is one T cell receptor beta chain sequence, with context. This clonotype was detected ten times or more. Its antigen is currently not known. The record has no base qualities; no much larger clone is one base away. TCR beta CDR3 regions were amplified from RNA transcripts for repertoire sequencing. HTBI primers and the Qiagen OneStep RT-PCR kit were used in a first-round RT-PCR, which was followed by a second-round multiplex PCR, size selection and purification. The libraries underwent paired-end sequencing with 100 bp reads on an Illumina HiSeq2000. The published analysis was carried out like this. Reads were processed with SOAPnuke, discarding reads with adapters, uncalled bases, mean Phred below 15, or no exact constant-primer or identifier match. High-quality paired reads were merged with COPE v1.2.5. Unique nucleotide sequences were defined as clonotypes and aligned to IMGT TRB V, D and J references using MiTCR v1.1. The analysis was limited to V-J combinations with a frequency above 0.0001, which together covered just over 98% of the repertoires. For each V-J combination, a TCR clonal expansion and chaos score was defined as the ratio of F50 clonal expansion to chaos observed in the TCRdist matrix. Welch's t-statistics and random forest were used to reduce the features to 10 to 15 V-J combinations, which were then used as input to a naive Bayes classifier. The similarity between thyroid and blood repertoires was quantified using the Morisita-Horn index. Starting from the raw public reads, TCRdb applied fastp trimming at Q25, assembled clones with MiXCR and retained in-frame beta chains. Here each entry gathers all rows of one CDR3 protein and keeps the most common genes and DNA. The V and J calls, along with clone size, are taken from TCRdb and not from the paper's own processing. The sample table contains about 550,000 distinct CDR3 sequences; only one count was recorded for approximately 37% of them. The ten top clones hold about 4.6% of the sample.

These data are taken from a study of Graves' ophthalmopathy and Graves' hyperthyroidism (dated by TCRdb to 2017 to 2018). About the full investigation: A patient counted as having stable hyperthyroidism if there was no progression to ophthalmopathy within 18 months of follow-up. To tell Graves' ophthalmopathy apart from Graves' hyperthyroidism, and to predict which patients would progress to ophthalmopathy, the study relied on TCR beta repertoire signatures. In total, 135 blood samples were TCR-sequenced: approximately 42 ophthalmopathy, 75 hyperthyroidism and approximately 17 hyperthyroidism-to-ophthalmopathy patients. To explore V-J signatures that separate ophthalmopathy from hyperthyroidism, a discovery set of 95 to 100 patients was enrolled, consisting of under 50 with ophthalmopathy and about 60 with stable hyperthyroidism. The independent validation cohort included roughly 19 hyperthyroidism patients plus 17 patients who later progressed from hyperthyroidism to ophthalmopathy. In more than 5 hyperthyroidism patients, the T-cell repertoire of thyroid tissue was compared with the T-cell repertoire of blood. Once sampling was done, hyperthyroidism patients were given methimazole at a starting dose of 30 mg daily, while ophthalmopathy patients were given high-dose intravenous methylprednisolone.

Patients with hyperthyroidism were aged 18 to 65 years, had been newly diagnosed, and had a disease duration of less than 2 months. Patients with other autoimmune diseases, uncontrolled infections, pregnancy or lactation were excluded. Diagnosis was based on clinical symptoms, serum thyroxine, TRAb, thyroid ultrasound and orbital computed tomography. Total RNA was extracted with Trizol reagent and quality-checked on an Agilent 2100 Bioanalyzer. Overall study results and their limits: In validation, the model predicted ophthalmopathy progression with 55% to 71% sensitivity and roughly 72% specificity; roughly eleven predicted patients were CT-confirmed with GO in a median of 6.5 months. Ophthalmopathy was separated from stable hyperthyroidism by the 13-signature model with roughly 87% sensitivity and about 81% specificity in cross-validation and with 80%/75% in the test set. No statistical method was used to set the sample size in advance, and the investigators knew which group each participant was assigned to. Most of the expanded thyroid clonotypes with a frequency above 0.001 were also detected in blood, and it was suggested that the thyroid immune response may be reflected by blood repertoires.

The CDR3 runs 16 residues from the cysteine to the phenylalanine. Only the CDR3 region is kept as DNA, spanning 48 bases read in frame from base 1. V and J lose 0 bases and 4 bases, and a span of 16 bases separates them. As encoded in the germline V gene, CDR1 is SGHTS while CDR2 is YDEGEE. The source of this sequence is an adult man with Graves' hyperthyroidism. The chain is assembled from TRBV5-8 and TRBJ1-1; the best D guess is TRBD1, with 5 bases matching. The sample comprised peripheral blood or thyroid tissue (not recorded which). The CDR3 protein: CASSLEGTRRSTEAFF. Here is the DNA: TGTGCCAGCAGCTTGGAGGGGACGAGAAGGAGCACTGAAGCTTTCTTT.